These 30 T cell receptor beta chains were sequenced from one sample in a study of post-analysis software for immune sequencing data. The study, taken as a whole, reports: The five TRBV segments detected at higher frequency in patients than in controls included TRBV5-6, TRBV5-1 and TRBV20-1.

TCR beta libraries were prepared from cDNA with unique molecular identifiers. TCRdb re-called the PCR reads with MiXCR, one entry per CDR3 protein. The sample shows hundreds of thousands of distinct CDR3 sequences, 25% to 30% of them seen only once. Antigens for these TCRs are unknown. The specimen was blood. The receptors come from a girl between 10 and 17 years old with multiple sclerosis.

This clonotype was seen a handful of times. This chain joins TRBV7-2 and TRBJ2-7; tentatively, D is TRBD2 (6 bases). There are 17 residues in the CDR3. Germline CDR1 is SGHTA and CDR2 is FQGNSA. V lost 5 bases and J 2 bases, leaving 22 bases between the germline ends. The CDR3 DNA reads TGTGCCAGCAGCCCGCTGGGGCTAGCGCTATCCCCCTACGAGCAGTACTTC. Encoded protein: CASSPLGLALSPYEQYF.

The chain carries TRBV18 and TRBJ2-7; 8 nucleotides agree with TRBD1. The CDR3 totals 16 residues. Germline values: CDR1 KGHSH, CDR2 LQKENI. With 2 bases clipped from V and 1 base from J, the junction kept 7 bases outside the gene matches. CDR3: CASSPGTGLSSYEQYF. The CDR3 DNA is TGTGCCAGCTCACCAGGGACAGGACTATCGTCCTACGAGCAGTACTTC.

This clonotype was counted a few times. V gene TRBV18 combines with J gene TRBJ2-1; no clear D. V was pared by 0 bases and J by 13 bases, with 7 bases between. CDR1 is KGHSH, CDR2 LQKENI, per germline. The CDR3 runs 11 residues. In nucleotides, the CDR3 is TGTGCCAGCTCACCACCGGAGACCCAGTTCTTC. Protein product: CASSPPETQFF. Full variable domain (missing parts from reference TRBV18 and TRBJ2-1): NAGVMQNPRHLVRRRGQEARLRCSPMKGHSHVYWYRQLPEEGLKFMVYLQKENIIDESGMPKERFSAEFPKEGPSILRIQQVVRGDSAAYFCASSPPETQFFGPGTRLTVL.

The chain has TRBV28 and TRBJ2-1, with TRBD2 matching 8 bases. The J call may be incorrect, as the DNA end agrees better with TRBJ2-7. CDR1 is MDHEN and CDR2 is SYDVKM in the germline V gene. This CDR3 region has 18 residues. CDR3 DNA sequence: TGTGCCAGCAGTTTAACTTTTGGCCTAGCGGGTCAGTACAATGAGCAGTACTTC. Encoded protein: CASSLTFGLAGQYNEQYF.

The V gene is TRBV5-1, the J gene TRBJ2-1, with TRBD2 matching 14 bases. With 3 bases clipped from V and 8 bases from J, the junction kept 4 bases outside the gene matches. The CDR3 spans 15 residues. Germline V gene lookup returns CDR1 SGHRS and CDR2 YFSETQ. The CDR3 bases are TGCGCCAGCAGCTCTTTGACTAGCGGGGGGGATGAGCAGTTCTTC. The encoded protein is CASSSLTSGGDEQFF.

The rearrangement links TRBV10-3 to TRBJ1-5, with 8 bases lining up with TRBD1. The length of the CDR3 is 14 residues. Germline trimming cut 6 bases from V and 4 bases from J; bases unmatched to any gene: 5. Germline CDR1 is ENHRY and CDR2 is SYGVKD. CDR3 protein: CAIRKTGENQPQHF. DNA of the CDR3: TGTGCCATCAGGAAGACAGGGGAAAATCAGCCCCAGCATTTT.

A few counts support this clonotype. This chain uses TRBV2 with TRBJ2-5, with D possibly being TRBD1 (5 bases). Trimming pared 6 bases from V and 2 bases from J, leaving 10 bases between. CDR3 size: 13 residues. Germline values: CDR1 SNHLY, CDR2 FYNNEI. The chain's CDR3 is CASRRQYQETQYF. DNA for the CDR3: TGTGCCAGCAGGAGACAGTATCAAGAGACCCAGTACTTC. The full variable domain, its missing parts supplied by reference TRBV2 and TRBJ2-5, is EPEVTQTPSHQVTQMGQEVILRCVPISNHLYFYWYRQILGQKVEFLVSFYNNEISEKSEIFDDQFSVERPDGSNFTLKIRSTKLEDSAMYFCASRRQYQETQYFGPGTRLLVL.

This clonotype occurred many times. The CDR3: CASSLRLMQPGEQFF. The CDR3 DNA reads TGCGCCAGCAGCTTGCGTTTGATGCAGCCGGGGGAGCAGTTCTTC. The chain uses TRBV5-1 and TRBJ2-1; possible D gene TRBD2, 5 bases. The CDR3 sequence is 15 residues long. CDR1 SGHRS and CDR2 YFSETQ come from the germline V gene. The V gene lost 1 base and the J gene lost 10 bases, with 18 bases spanning the gap.

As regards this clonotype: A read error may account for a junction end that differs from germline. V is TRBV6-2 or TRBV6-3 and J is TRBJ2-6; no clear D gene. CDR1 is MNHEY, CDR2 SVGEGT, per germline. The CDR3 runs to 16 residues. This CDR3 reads CPSSYDGLSGANVLTF. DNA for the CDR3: TGTCCCAGCAGTTACGATGGCCTCTCTGGGGCCAACGTCCTGACTTTC.

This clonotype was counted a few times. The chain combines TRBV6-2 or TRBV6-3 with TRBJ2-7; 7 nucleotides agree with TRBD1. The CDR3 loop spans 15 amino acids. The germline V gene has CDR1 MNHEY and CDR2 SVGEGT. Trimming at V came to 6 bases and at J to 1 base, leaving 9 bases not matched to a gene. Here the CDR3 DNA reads TGTGCCAGCAGAGAGACAGGGTTTGAATCCTACGAGCAGTACTTC. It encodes CASRETGFESYEQYF.

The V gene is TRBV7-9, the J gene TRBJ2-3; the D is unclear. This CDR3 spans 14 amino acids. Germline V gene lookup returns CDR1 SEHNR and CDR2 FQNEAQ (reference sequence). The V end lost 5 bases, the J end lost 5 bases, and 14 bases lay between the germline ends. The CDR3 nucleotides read TGTGCCAGCAGCGCCCCTATGGACGGAGATACGCAGTATTTT. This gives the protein CASSAPMDGDTQYF.

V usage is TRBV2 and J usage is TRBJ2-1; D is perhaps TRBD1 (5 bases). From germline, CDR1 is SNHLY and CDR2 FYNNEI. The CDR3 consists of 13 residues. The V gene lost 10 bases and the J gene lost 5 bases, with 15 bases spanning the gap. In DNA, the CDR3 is TGTGCCAAGGATGGGGCGGTCGACAATGAGCAGTTCTTC. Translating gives CAKDGAVDNEQFF.

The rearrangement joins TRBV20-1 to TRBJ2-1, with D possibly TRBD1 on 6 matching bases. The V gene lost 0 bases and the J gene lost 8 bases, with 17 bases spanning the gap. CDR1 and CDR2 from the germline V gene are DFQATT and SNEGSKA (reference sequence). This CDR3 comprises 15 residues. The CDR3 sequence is CSARDRSDSIYEQFF. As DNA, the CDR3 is TGCAGTGCTAGAGATCGCTCGGACAGCATATATGAGCAGTTCTTC.

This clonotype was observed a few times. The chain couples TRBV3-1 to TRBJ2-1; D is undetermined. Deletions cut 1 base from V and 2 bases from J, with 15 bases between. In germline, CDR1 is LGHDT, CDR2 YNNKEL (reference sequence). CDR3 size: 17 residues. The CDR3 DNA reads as TGTGCCAGCAGCCAAGGTCCTAAGAGAGTTACCTACAATGAGCAGTTCTTC. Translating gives CASSQGPKRVTYNEQFF.

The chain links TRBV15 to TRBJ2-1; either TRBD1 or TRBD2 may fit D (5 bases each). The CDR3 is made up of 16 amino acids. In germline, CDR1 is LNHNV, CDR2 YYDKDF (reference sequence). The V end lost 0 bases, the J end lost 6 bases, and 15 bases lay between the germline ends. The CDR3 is CATSRDHPGTGNEQFF. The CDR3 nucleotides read TGTGCCACCAGCAGAGATCACCCGGGGACGGGCAATGAGCAGTTCTTC.

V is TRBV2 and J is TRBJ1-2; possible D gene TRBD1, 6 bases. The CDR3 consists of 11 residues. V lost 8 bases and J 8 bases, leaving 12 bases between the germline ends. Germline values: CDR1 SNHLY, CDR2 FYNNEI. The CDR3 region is CASRTGAGYTF. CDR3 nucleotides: TGTGCCAGCCGGACGGGGGCCGGCTACACCTTC.

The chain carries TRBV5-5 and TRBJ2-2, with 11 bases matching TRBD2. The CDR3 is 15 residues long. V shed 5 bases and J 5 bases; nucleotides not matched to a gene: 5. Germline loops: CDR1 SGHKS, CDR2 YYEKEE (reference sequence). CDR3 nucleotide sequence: TGTGCCAGCAGATACGGGACTAGCGGAACCGGGGAGCTGTTTTTT. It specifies CASRYGTSGTGELFF.

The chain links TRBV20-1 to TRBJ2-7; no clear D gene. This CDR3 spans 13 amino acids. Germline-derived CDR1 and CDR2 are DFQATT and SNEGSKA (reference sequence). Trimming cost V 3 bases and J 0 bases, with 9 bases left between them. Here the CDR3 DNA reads TGCAGTGCTAGGTTGGGTTACTCCTACGAGCAGTACTTC. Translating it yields CSARLGYSYEQYF.

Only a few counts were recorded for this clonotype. The CDR3 DNA sequence: TGTGCCAGCAGCTCCCGGACAGGGTTTAGCAATCAGCCCCAGCATTTT. Translating it yields CASSSRTGFSNQPQHF. This rearrangement joins TRBV7-2 to TRBJ1-5; 8 bases are shared with TRBD1. Germline assignment: CDR1 SGHTA and CDR2 FQGNSA. This CDR3 contains 16 residues. The V segment lost 4 bases and the J segment 0 bases; nucleotides outside the gene matches: 5.

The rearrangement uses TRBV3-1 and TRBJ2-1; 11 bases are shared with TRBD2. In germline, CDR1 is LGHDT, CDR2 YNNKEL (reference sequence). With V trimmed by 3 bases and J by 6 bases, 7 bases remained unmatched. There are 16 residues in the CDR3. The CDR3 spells CASSQISGGASNEQFF. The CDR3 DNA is TGTGCCAGCAGCCAGATTAGCGGGGGGGCCTCCAATGAGCAGTTCTTC.

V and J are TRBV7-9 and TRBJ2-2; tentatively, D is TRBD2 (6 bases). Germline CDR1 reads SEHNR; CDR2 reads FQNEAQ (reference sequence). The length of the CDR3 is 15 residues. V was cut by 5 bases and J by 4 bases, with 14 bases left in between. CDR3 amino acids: CASSLSGERTGELFF. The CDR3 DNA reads TGTGCCAGCAGCCTCTCGGGGGAACGCACCGGGGAGCTGTTTTTT.

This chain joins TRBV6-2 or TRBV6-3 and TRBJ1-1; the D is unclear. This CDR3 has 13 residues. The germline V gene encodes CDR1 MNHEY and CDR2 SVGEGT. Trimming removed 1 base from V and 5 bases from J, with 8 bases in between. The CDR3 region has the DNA TGTGCCAGCAGTTACTTTGGTTTAACTGAAGCTTTCTTT. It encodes CASSYFGLTEAFF.

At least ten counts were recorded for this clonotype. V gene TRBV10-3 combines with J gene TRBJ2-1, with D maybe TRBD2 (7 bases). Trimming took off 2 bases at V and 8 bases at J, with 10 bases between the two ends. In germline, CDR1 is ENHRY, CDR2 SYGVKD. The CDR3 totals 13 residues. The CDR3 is CAISEGGGDEQFF. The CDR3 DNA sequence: TGTGCCATCAGTGAGGGGGGGGGCGATGAGCAGTTCTTC.

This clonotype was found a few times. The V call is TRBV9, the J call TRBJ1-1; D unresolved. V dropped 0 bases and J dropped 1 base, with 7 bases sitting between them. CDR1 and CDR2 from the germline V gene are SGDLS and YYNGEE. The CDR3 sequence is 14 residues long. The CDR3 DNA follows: TGTGCCAGCAGCGTAGGTCAGCCGAACACTGAAGCTTTCTTT. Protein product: CASSVGQPNTEAFF.

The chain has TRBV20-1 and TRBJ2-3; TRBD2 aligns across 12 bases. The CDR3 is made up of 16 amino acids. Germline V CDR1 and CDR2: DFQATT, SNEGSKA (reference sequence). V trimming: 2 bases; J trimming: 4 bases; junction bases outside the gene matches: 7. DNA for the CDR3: TGCAGTGCTAGATCGACTAGCGGGGGAGTCGCAGATACGCAGTATTTT. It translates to CSARSTSGGVADTQYF.

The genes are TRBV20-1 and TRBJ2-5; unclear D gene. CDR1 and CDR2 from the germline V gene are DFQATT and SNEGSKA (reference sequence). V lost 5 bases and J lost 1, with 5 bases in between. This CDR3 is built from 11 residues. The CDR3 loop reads CSAHSQETQYF. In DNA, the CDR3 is TGCAGTGCTCACTCCCAAGAGACCCAGTACTTC.

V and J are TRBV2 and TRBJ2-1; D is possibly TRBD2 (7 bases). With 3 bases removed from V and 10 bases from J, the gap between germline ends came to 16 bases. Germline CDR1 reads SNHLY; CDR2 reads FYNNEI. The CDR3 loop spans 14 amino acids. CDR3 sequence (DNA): TGTGCCAGCAGTGAGTTCGGGGGGCACTACGAGCAGTTCTTC. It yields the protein CASSEFGGHYEQFF.

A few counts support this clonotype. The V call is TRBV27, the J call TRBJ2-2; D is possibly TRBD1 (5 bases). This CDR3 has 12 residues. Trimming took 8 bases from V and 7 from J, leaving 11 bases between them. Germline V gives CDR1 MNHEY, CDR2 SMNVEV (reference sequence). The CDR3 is CASGPGYGELFF. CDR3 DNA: TGTGCCAGCGGCCCAGGGTACGGGGAGCTGTTTTTT.

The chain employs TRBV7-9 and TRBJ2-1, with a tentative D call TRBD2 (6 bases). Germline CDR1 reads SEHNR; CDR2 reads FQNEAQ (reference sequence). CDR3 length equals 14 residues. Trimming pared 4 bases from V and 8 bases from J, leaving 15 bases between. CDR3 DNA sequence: TGTGCCAGCAGCTCTGCCTTACTAGCCTATGAGCAGTTCTTC. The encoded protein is CASSSALLAYEQFF.

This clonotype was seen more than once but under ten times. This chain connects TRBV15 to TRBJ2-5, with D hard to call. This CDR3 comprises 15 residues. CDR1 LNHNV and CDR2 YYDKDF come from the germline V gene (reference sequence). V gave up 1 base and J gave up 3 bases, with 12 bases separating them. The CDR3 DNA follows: TGTGCCACCAGCAGAGCTGCAGGACCCAAAGAGACCCAGTACTTC. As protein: CATSRAAGPKETQYF.